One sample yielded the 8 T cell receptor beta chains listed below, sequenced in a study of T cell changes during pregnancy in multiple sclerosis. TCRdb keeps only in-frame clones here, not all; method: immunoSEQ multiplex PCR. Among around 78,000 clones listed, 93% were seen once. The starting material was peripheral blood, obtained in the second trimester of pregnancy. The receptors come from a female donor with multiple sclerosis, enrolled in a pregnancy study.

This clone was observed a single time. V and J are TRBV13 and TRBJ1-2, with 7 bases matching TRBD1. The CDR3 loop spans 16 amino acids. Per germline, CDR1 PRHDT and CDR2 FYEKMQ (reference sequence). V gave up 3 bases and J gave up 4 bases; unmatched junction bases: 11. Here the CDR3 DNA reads TGTGCCAGCAGCTTCGGAACTTTACAGGGGCCCTATGGCTACACCTTC. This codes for CASSFGTLQGPYGYTF.

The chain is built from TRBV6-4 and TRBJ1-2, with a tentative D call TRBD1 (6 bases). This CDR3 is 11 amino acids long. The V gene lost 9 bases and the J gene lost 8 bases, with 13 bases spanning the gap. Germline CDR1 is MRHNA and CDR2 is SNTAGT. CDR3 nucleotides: TGTGCCAGTATATGGGGGCGGGGCTACACCTTC. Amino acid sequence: CASIWGRGYTF.

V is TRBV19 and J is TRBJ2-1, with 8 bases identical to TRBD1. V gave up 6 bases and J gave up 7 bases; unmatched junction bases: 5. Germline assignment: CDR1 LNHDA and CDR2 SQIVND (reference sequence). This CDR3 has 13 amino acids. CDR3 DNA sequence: TGTGCCAGTAGGGACAGGGTTCGGAATGAGCAGTTCTTC. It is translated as CASRDRVRNEQFF. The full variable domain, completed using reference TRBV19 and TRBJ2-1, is DGGITQSPKYLFRKEGQNVTLSCEQNLNHDAMYWYRQDPGQGLRLIYYSQIVNDFQKGDIAEGYSVSREKKESFPLTVTSAQKNPTAFYLCASRDRVRNEQFFGPGTRLTVL.

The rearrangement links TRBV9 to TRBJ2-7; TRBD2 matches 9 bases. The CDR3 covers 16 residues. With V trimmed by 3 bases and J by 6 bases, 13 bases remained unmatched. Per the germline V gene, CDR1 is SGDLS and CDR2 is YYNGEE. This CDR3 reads CASSGSGGLILSEQYF. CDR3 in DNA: TGTGCCAGCAGCGGGAGCGGGGGGCTTATCTTAAGCGAGCAGTACTTC.

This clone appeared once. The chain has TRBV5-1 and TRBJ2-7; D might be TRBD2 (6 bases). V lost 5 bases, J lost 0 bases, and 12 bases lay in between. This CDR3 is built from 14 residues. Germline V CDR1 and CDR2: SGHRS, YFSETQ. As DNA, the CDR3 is TGCGCCAGCAGGACCGGGACTGGCTCCTACGAGCAGTACTTC. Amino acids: CASRTGTGSYEQYF.

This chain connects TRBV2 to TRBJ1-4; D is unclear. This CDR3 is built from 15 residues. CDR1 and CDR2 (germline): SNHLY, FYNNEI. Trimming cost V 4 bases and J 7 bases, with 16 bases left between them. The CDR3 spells CASSGVEISTEKLFF. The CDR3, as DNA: TGTGCCAGCAGTGGGGTGGAGATAAGCACTGAAAAACTGTTTTTT.

CDR3 amino acids: CASSLGASEDSYEQYF. The DNA for the CDR3 is TGTGCCAGCAGCTTAGGGGCTAGCGAAGACTCCTACGAGCAGTACTTC. This chain links TRBV13 with TRBJ2-7; the D gene is possibly TRBD2 (6 bases). V was pared by 0 bases and J by 0 bases, with 12 bases between. Germline-derived CDR1 and CDR2 are PRHDT and FYEKMQ (reference sequence). The CDR3 sequence is 16 residues long.

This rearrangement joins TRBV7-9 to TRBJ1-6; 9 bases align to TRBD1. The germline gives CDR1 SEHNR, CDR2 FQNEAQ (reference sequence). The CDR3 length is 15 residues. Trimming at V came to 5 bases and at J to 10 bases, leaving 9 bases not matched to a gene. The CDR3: CASSEGGQGVSPLHF. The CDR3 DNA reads TGTGCCAGCAGCGAAGGGGGACAGGGAGTGTCACCCCTCCACTTT.